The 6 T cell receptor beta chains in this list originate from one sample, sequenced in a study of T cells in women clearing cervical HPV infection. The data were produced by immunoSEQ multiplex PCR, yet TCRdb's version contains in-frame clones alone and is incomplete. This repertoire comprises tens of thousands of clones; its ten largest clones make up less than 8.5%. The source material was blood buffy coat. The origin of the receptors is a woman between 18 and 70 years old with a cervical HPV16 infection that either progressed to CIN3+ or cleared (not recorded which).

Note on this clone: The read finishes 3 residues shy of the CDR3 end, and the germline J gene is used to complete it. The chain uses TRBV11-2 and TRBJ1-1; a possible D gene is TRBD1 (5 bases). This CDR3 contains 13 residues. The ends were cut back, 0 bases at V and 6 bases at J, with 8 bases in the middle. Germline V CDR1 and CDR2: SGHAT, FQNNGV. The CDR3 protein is CASSLEGGAEAFF. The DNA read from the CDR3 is TGTGCCAGCAGCTTAGAGGGGGGGGCTGAA.

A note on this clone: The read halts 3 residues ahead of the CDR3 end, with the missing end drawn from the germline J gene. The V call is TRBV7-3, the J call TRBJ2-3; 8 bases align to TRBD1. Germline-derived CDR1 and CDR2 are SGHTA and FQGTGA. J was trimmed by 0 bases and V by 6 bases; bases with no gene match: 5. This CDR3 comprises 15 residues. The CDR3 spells CASRTGQGSTDTQYF. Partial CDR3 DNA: TGTGCCAGCAGAACTGGACAGGGTAGCACAGATACG.

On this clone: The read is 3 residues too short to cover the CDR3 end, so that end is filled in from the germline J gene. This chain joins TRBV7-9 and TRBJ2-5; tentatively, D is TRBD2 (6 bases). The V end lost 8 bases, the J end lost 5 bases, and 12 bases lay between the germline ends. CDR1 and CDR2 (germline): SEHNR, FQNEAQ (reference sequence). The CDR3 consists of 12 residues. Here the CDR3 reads CASCLGGETQYF. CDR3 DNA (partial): TGTGCCAGCTGCCTAGGAGGGGAGACC.

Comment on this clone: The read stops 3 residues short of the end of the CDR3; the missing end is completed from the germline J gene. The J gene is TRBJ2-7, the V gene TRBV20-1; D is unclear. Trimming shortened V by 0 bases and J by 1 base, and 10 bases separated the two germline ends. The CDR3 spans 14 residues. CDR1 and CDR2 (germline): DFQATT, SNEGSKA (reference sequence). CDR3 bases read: TGCAGTGCTAGAGATATGTTACAGTCCTACGAG. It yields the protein CSARDMLQSYE. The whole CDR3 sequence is CSARDMLQSYEQYF.

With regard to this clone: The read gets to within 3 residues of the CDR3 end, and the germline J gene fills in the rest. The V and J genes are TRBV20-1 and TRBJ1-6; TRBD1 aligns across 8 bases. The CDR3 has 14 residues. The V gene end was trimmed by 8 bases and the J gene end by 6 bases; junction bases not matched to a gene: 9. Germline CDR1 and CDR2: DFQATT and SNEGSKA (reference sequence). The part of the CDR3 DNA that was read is TGCAGTTCCATCCAGGGGGCAGGTAATTCACCC. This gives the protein CSSIQGAGNSP. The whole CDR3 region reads CSSIQGAGNSPLHF.

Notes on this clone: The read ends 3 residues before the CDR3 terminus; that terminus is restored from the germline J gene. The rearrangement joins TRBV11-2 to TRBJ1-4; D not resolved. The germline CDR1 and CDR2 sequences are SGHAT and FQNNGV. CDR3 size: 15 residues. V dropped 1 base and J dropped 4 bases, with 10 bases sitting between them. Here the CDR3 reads CASSLGGQVNEKLFF. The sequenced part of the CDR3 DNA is TGTGCCAGCAGCTTAGGCGGGCAGGTTAATGAAAAA.